This T cell receptor beta chain was captured by sequencing in a study of T cell clonality in common variable immunodeficiency. Study results and limitations: Reportedly, TCR beta sequences from common variable immunodeficiency showed fewer deletions and N-nucleotide insertions. CVID patient heterogeneity limited repertoire-clinical complication correlations.

TCRdb keeps only in-frame clones here, not all; method: immunoSEQ multiplex PCR. The sample shows tens of thousands of clones, none of them appearing just once. This clone was picked up many times. Its antigen remains unknown. All CVID subjects were on immunoglobulin replacement for at least one year. What was sequenced was peripheral blood mononuclear cells. The sequence was obtained from a human donor with common variable immunodeficiency.

The chain's CDR3 is CASSLGGVNTEAFF. The CDR3 DNA, read in part, is TGTGCCAGCAGCTTAGGGGGGGTGAACACTGAA. V and J are TRBV7-8 and TRBJ1-1, with D possibly matching TRBD1 (5 bases). The read is 3 residues too short to cover the CDR3 end, so that end is filled in from the germline J gene. The V gene lost 1 base and the J gene lost 0 bases, with 6 bases spanning the gap. The CDR3 is 14 amino acids. The V gene's germline CDR1 is SGHVS and CDR2 FQNEAQ.